The entry below describes one TCR beta chain. The data belong to a study of T cell responses to AZD1222 COVID-19 vaccine. Measured with immunoSEQ multiplex PCR; TCRdb has only the in-frame clones, and not every one. The sample includes around 140,000 clones, roughly 90% of them seen just once. Germline V CDR1 and CDR2: SGDLS, YYNGEE. The CDR3 is 14 amino acids. J was trimmed by 3 bases and V by 3 bases; bases with no gene match: 4. The material sequenced was peripheral blood, taken 28 days after the second dose of the MenACWY control vaccine. The V and J genes are TRBV9 and TRBJ1-2, with 8 bases that match TRBD1. The clonotype comes from an adult who received the MenACWY meningococcal vaccine as a control. Here the CDR3 reads CASSAGQGDYGYTF. The CDR3 DNA reads TGTGCCAGCAGCGCCGGACAGGGCGACTATGGCTACACCTTC.